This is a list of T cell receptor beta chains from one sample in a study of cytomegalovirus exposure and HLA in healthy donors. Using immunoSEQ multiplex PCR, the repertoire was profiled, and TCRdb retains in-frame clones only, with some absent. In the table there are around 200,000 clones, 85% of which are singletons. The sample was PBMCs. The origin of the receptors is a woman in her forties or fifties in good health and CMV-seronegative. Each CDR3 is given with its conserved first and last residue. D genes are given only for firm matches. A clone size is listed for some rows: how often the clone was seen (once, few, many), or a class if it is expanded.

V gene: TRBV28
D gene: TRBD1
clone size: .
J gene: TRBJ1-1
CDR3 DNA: TGTGCCAGCAGTTTACGGAACAGGGGGAACACTGAAGCTTTCTTT
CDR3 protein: CASSLRNRGNTEAFF

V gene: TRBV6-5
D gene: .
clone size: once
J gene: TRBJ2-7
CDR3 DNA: TGTGCCAGCAGTTACTCGGACAGCCCTCGGGAGCAGTACTTC
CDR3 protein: CASSYSDSPREQYF

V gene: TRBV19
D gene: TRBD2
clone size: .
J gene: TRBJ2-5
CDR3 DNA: TGTGCCAGTAGTAGAGGACTAGCGGGACAAGAGACCCAGTACTTC
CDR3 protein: CASSRGLAGQETQYF

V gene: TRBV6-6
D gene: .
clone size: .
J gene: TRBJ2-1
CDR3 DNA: TGTGCCAGCAGTTACTCGGCAGTCAGTGAGCAGTTCTTC
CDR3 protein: CASSYSAVSEQFF

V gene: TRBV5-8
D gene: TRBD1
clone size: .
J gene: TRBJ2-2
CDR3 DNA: TGTGCCAGCAGTCTCGCCGGGACAGGGGGCCGGGAGCTGTTTTTT
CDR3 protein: CASSLAGTGGRELFF

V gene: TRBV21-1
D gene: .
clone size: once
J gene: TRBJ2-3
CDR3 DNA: TGTGCCAGCAGCAAAAGGGGCGGGGGACTAGCGGGACGAGGGGTTCCCACAGATACGCAGTATTTT
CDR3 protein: CASSKRGGGLAGRGVPTDTQYF

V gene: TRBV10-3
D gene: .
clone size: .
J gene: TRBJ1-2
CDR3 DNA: TGTGCCATCAGGGGGGGAGGCGGTGTAGGTGGCTACACCTTC
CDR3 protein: CAIRGGGGVGGYTF

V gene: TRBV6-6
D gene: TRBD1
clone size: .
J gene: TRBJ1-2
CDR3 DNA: TGTGCCAGCAGCCCGACAGGGGACTATGGCTACACCTTC
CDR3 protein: CASSPTGDYGYTF

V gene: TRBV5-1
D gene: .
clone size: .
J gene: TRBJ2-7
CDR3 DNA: TGCGCCAGCAGCCTGGACACAACCTACGAGCAGTACTTC
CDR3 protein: CASSLDTTYEQYF

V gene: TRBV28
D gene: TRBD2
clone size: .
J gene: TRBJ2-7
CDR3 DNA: TGTGCCAGCAGTCCACCCCCTCGGGGGGATGGCGAGCAGTACTTC
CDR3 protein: CASSPPPRGDGEQYF

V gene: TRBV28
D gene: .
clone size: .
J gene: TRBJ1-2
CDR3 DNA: TGTGCAGGAGTGGGTAACTATGGCTACACCTTC
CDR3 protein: CAGVGNYGYTF

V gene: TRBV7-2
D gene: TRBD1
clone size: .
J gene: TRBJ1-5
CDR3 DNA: TGTGCCAGCAGCCTACGGACAGGGGACAATCAGCCCCAGCATTTT
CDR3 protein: CASSLRTGDNQPQHF

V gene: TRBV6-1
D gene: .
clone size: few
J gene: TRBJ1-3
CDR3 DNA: TGTGCCAGCAGCAGAGGGCCGAGCTCTGGAAACACCATATATTTT
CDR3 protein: CASSRGPSSGNTIYF

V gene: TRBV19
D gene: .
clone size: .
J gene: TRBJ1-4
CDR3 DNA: TGTGCCAGTAGTATACTGGGGCCGGCAACTAATGAAAAACTGTTTTTT
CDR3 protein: CASSILGPATNEKLFF